This T cell receptor beta chain emerged from a study of blood T cell repertoires in COVID-19. Deletions cut 7 bases from V and 2 bases from J, with 9 bases between. Germline V gene lookup returns CDR1 SGHVS and CDR2 FNYEAQ. There are 12 residues in the CDR3. The table came from immunoSEQ multiplex PCR; TCRdb's copy has only in-frame clones and leaves some out. Of about 150,000 clones in the sample, around 80% were seen once. The sequenced material came from PBMCs or T cells enriched from blood (not recorded which). The sequence derives from a woman between 65 and 79 years old in a cohort exposed to, infected with or recovered from COVID-19 (not recorded which). The chain uses TRBV7-6 and TRBJ2-7; TRBD1 is a possible D gene (5 bases). The CDR3 protein is CASMDMAYEQYF. DNA for the CDR3: TGTGCCAGCATGGACATGGCCTACGAGCAGTACTTC.